A single sample is the source of the 26 T cell receptor beta chains below, sequenced in a study of blood T cells in healthy people across ages. Then a second PCR, running about 6 to 12 cycles, was carried out with a sample-barcoded 5' primer and a J-beta primer mix. TCRdb re-analysed the 5' RACE reads in MiXCR, keeping a single row per CDR3 protein. This table holds 800,000 or so distinct CDR3 sequences, around 25% found once. These data are also associated with another study on T cells of mothers and their children.

Sequencing input: blood. Receptors were obtained from a boy aged 5-17 years in good health.

The sample holds many counts of this clonotype. The CDR3 DNA is TGTGCCAGCAGCTGGGACAGGACCCTGGGAGAGACCCAGTACTTC. Translating it yields CASSWDRTLGETQYF. The chain couples TRBV7-2 to TRBJ2-5; 8 nucleotides agree with TRBD1. Germline CDR1 is SGHTA and CDR2 is FQGNSA. The J segment lost 4 bases and the V segment lost 4 bases, leaving 8 bases of the junction unmatched. The CDR3 spans 15 residues. Full variable domain (outside the CDR3, taken from reference TRBV7-2 and TRBJ2-5): GAGVSQSPSNKVTEKGKDVELRCDPISGHTALYWYRQSLGQGLEFLIYFQGNSAPDKSGLPSDRFSAERTGGSVSTLTIQRTQQEDSAVYLCASSWDRTLGETQYFGPGTRLLVL.

This clonotype was picked up a small number of times. The V and J genes are TRBV4-3 and TRBJ1-4; no clear D. Trimming removed 1 base from V and 7 bases from J, with 13 bases in between. The CDR3 sequence is 15 residues long. Germline V gene sequence: CDR1 LGHNA, CDR2 YSLEER. CDR3 loop: CASSQVEGLREKLFF. The CDR3 DNA sequence: TGCGCCAGCAGCCAAGTGGAGGGCTTACGTGAAAAACTGTTTTTT.

This sequence joins TRBV13 and TRBJ1-1, with D hard to call. The CDR3 consists of 15 residues. Germline CDR1 and CDR2: PRHDT and FYEKMQ (reference sequence). Trimming shortened V by 1 base and J by 1 base, and 10 bases separated the two germline ends. The CDR3 loop is CASSLVLSSNTEAFF. In DNA form, the CDR3 reads TGTGCCAGCAGCTTAGTGTTGAGCTCGAACACTGAAGCTTTCTTT.

This chain uses TRBV21-1 with TRBJ2-7. TRBV21-1 is a pseudogene. CDR3 length equals 14 residues. The CDR3 bases are TGTGCCAGCAGCAAAGGAGGAGCGAACTACGAGCAGTACTTC. This gives the protein CASSKGGANYEQYF.

The rearrangement joins TRBV28 to TRBJ2-5; D may be TRBD2 (5 bases). The V end lost 8 bases, the J end lost 5 bases, and 15 bases lay between the germline ends. The germline CDR1 and CDR2 sequences are MDHEN and SYDVKM. The CDR3 has 13 residues. The CDR3 DNA reads as TGTGCCAGCGAGGACGGGGATTCGGAGACCCAGTACTTC. Translating gives CASEDGDSETQYF.

This clonotype was seen only a few times. The chain links TRBV7-2 to TRBJ2-5, with D unresolved. The V end lost 0 bases, the J end lost 0 bases, and 8 bases lay between the germline ends. Germline CDR1 is SGHTA and CDR2 is FQGNSA. This CDR3 spans 15 amino acids. This chain's CDR3 is CASSLAGWYQETQYF. CDR3 sequence (DNA): TGTGCCAGCAGCTTAGCGGGGTGGTACCAAGAGACCCAGTACTTC. Full variable domain (missing parts from reference TRBV7-2 and TRBJ2-5): GAGVSQSPSNKVTEKGKDVELRCDPISGHTALYWYRQSLGQGLEFLIYFQGNSAPDKSGLPSDRFSAERTGGSVSTLTIQRTQQEDSAVYLCASSLAGWYQETQYFGPGTRLLVL.

V usage is TRBV12-3 or TRBV12-4 and J usage is TRBJ2-7; 7 bases are shared with TRBD1. V lost 7 bases to trimming and J lost 9 bases; unmatched junction nucleotides: 12. The CDR3 is 13 amino acids. The chain's CDR3 is CASTQGDSVGQYF. The CDR3 nucleotides are TGTGCCAGCACTCAGGGGGACAGCGTTGGGCAGTACTTC.

This clonotype was seen more than once but under ten times. The rearrangement joins TRBV4-1 to TRBJ2-2; tentatively, D is TRBD2 (5 bases). The germline V gene has CDR1 MGHRA and CDR2 YSYEKL. The V end lost 0 bases, the J end lost 9 bases, and 14 bases lay between the germline ends. This CDR3 is built from 15 residues. The CDR3 region is CASSQDREGGWELFF. In DNA form, the CDR3 reads TGCGCCAGCAGCCAAGATAGGGAAGGAGGTTGGGAGCTGTTTTTT.

The rearrangement joins TRBV5-1 to TRBJ2-7; a possible D gene is TRBD2 (6 bases). V gave up 4 bases and J gave up 3 bases, with 14 bases separating them. Germline assignment: CDR1 SGHRS and CDR2 YFSETQ. The length of the CDR3 is 14 residues. The CDR3 spells CASSGGTKNYEQYF. The DNA of the CDR3 is TGCGCCAGCAGCGGAGGGACCAAGAACTACGAGCAGTACTTC.

The chain combines TRBV29-1 with TRBJ2-6, with no clear D. This CDR3 is 13 amino acids long. Germline CDR1 and CDR2: SQVTM and ANQGSEA. V was clipped by 6 bases and J by 2 bases, with 8 bases between them. CDR3 in DNA: TGCAGCGTCTATACAGCTGGGGCCAACGTCCTGACTTTC. It encodes CSVYTAGANVLTF.

This clonotype occurred once. The chain is built from TRBV5-1 and TRBJ1-2; 12 bases are a match to TRBD1. J was trimmed by 7 bases and V by 4 bases; bases with no gene match: 8. The CDR3 runs 15 residues. CDR1 and CDR2 from the germline V gene are SGHRS and YFSETQ. CDR3 bases: TGCGCCAGCAGCACCACGGGACAGGGGGCGTCTGGCTACACCTTC. This codes for CASSTTGQGASGYTF.

Only a few counts were recorded for this clonotype. This chain connects TRBV7-9 to TRBJ1-1, with TRBD1 matching over 7 bases. The junction had 10 bases not matched to a gene; V was cut back by 8 bases and J by 4 bases. The CDR3 contains 14 residues. Germline CDR1 is SEHNR and CDR2 is FQNEAQ (reference sequence). The CDR3 protein is CASGQTGVGTEAFF. CDR3 nucleotides: TGTGCCAGCGGCCAAACAGGGGTGGGCACTGAAGCTTTCTTT.

The chain links TRBV27 to TRBJ2-1; 7 nucleotides line up with TRBD2. The CDR3 totals 14 residues. Germline CDR1 and CDR2: MNHEY and SMNVEV (reference sequence). V shed 7 bases, J shed 2 bases, and the junction held 5 bases outside the gene matches. CDR3 sequence: CASTGGNPYNEQFF. CDR3 DNA: TGTGCCAGCACCGGGGGGAACCCCTACAATGAGCAGTTCTTC.

The gene calls are TRBV20-1 and TRBJ2-5, with TRBD2 identical over 8 bases. Trimming cost V 4 bases and J 2 bases; bases outside gene matches: 6. The CDR3 covers 14 residues. From germline, CDR1 is DFQATT and CDR2 SNEGSKA (reference sequence). CDR3 bases: TGCAGTGCTACAGAGCGGGGGCCTCAAGAGACCCAGTACTTC. Protein: CSATERGPQETQYF.

This clonotype was counted a few times. The chain is built from TRBV14 and TRBJ2-7; TRBD2 matches at 8 bases. J lost 1 base, V lost 3 bases, and 11 bases had no gene match. The CDR3 is 17 residues long. Per germline, CDR1 SGHDN and CDR2 FVKESK. As DNA, the CDR3 is TGTGCCAGCAGCCATACCCTACTAGCGGCGCCATCCTACGAGCAGTACTTC. It encodes CASSHTLLAAPSYEQYF.

The chain employs TRBV28 and TRBJ2-7; D gene ambiguous. This CDR3 is built from 11 residues. The germline V gene has CDR1 MDHEN and CDR2 SYDVKM. V dropped 4 bases and J dropped 6 bases, with 7 bases sitting between them. The CDR3, as DNA: TGTGCCAGCAGTTGGACCTGCGAGCAGTACTTC. Translation gives CASSWTCEQYF.

V is TRBV7-2 and J is TRBJ1-2; 9 positions match TRBD1. V lost 7 bases, J lost 4 bases, and 10 bases stayed unmatched. The CDR3 runs to 15 residues. The germline V gene encodes CDR1 SGHTA and CDR2 FQGNSA. CDR3 sequence: CASNTDRGLGYGYTF. Here the CDR3 DNA reads TGTGCCAGCAACACGGACAGGGGACTCGGCTATGGCTACACCTTC.

This clonotype has just one count. The chain uses TRBV12-3 or TRBV12-4 and TRBJ2-5; D may correspond to TRBD1 or TRBD2 (5 bases each). The end of the DNA is better explained by TRBJ2-7, so the J call may be wrong. The CDR3 length is 14 residues. CDR3 protein: CASSLMRGTYEQYF. The CDR3 DNA follows: TGTGCCAGCAGTTTAATGAGGGGAACCTACGAGCAGTACTTC.

This clonotype has a count of ten or more. This rearrangement joins TRBV5-6 to TRBJ2-7, with D unclear. CDR3 length equals 13 residues. CDR1 is SGHDT, CDR2 YYEEEE, per germline. V was cut by 1 base and J by 0 bases, with 5 bases left in between. CDR3 residues: CASSLRASYEQYF. The CDR3 DNA sequence: TGTGCCAGCAGCTTGCGGGCCTCCTACGAGCAGTACTTC.

This chain links TRBV6-2 or TRBV6-3 with TRBJ2-5, with D possibly matching TRBD2 (7 bases). With the DNA end fitting TRBJ2-1 better, the J assignment may be wrong. This CDR3 has 14 residues. Germline V gene lookup returns CDR1 MNHEY and CDR2 SVGEGT. CDR3 nucleotide sequence: TGTGCCAGCAAGAAGGGGGGGTTGGGCGATGAGCAGTTCTTC. As protein: CASKKGGLGDEQFF.

A few counts support this clonotype. V usage is TRBV20-1 and J usage is TRBJ1-5; 7 bases align to TRBD1. Germline loops: CDR1 DFQATT, CDR2 SNEGSKA (reference sequence). With V trimmed by 3 bases and J by 6 bases, 8 bases remained unmatched. CDR3 length: 14 amino acids. The CDR3 region is CSASRDREVQPQHF. DNA of the CDR3: TGCAGTGCTAGCCGAGACAGGGAGGTTCAGCCCCAGCATTTT.

This clonotype was seen only a few times. The chain has TRBV7-8 and TRBJ2-5; a possible D gene is TRBD1 (6 bases). The germline gives CDR1 SGHVS, CDR2 FQNEAQ. The CDR3 totals 15 residues. V was pared by 5 bases and J by 5 bases, with 18 bases between. CDR3 nucleotides: TGTGCCAGCAGCGTGAATACAGGGTTGGAGGAGACCCAGTACTTC. It specifies CASSVNTGLEETQYF.

The rearrangement links TRBV29-1 to TRBJ2-3; D uncertain. The CDR3 is 13 amino acids. The germline V gene encodes CDR1 SQVTM and CDR2 ANQGSEA. Trimming shortened V by 1 base and J by 5 bases, and 10 bases separated the two germline ends. DNA of the CDR3: TGCAGCGTTGAAGTGGACCCCGGAGATACGCAGTATTTT. Translation gives CSVEVDPGDTQYF.

The chain uses TRBV7-2 and TRBJ2-5; 7 bases line up with TRBD1. Germline V gene lookup returns CDR1 SGHTA and CDR2 FQGNSA. Losses at the gene ends were 5 bases for V and 2 bases for J; bases not matched to a gene: 8. This CDR3 is built from 15 residues. For the CDR3, the DNA is TGTGCCAGCAGCGGGGGACAGTTAGTTCAAGAGACCCAGTACTTC. Protein: CASSGGQLVQETQYF.

In its sample, this clonotype was seen a few times. The chain joins TRBV21-1 to TRBJ2-1; the table's D call, TRBD1, was not checked against the DNA. TRBV21-1 is shown as a pseudogene. This CDR3 has 14 amino acids. The CDR3 spells CASSKPWGVNEQFF. The DNA for the CDR3 is TGTGCCAGCAGCAAACCTTGGGGGGTAAATGAGCAGTTCTTC.

Comments on this clonotype: A junction end diverges from the germline sequence, so it may reflect a read error. The chain carries TRBV7-2 and TRBJ1-2; D not resolved. Looked up from germline, CDR1 is SGHTA and CDR2 is FQGNSA. CDR3 length equals 16 residues. The CDR3 loop is CASSWGGANPNYGCTF. For the CDR3, the DNA is TGTGCCAGCAGCTGGGGTGGTGCCAACCCTAACTATGGCTGCACCTTC.